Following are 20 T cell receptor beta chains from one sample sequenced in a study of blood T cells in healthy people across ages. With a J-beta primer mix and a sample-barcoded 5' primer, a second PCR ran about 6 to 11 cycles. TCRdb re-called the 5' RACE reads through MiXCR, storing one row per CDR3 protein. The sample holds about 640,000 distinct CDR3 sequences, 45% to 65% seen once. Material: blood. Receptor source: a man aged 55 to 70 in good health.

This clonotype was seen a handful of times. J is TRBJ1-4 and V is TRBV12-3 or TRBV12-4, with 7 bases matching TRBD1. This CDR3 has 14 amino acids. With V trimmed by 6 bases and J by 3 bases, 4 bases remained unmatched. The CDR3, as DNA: TGTGCCAGCAGCCACGGACAGGCTAATGAAAAACTGTTTTTT. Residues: CASSHGQANEKLFF.

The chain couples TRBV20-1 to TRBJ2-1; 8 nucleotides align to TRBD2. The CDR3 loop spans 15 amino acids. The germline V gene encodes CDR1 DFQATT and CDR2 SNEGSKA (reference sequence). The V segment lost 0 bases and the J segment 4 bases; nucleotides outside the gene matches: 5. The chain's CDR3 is CSAREGAGAYNEQFF. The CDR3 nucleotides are TGCAGTGCTAGAGAGGGAGCGGGGGCGTACAATGAGCAGTTCTTC.

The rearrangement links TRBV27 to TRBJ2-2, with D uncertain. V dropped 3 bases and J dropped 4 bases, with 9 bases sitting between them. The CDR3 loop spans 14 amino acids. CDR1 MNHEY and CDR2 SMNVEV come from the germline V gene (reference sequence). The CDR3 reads CASSFGMGTGELFF. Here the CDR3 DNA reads TGTGCCAGCAGTTTCGGTATGGGCACCGGGGAGCTGTTTTTT.

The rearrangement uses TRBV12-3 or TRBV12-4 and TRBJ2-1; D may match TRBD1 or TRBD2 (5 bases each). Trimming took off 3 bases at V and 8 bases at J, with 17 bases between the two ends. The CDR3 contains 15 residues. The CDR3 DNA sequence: TGTGCCAGCAGTTTCCAGGCAGGGAGTTACGATGAGCAGTTCTTC. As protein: CASSFQAGSYDEQFF.

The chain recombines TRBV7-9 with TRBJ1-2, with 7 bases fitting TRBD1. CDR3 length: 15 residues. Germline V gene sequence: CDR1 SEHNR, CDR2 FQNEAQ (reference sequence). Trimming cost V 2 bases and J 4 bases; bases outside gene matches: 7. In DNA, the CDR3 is TGTGCCAGCAGCTTATCAGGACAGGATCCCTATGGCTACACCTTC. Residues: CASSLSGQDPYGYTF.

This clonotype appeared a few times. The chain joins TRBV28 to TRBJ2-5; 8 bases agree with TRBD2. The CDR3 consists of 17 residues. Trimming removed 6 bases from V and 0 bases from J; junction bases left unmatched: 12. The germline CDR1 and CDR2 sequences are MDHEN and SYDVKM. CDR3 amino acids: CASRPRPGGVYQETQYF. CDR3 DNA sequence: TGTGCCAGCAGACCCCGTCCCGGGGGGGTGTACCAAGAGACCCAGTACTTC.

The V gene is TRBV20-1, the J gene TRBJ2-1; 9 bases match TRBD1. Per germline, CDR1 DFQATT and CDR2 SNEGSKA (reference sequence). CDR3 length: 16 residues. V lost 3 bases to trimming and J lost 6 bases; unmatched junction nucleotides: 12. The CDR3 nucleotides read TGCAGTGCTAGGGGCGGTGGGACAGGGCTTGCCAATGAGCAGTTCTTC. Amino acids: CSARGGGTGLANEQFF.

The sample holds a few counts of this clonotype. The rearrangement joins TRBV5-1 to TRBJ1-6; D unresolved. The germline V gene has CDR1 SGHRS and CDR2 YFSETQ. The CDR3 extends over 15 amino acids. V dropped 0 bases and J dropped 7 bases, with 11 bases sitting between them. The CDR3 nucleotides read TGCGCCAGCAGCTTGGCCGGCTTCAAGAATTCACCCCTCCACTTT. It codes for CASSLAGFKNSPLHF. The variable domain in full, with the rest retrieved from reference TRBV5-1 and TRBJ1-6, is KAGVTQTPRYLIKTRGQQVTLSCSPISGHRSVSWYQQTPGQGLQFLFEYFSETQRNKGNFPGRFSGRQFSNSRSEMNVSTLELGDSALYLCASSLAGFKNSPLHFGNGTRLTVT.

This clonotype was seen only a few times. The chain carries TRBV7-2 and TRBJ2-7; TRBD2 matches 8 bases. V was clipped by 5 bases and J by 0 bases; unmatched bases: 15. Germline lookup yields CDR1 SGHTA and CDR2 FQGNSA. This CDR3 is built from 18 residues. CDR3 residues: CASSLGGFAGGSSYEQYF. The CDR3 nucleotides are TGTGCCAGCAGCCTCGGAGGTTTTGCGGGAGGCTCCTCCTACGAGCAGTACTTC.

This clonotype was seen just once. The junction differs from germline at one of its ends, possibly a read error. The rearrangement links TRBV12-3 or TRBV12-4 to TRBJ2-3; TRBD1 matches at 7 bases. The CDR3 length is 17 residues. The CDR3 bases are TGTGCCAGCAGTCCCTACCCTGATACACTTGGGACAGATACGGAGTATTTT. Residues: CASSPYPDTLGTDTEYF.

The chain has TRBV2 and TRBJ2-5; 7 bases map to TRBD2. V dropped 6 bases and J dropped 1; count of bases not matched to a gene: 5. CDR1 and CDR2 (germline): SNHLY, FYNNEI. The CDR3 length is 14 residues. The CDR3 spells CASRPSGTQETQYF. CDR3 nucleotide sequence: TGTGCCAGCAGGCCTAGCGGAACCCAAGAGACCCAGTACTTC.

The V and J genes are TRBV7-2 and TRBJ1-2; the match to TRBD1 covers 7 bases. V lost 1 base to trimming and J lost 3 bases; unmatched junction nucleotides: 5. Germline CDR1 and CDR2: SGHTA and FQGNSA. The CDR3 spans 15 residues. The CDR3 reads CASSLGPGQDYGYTF. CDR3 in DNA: TGTGCCAGCAGCTTAGGGCCCGGACAGGACTATGGCTACACCTTC.

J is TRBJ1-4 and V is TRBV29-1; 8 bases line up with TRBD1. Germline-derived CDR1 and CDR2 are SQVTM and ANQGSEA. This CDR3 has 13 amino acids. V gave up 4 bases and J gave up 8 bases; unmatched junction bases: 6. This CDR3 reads CSVVNGQGEKLFF. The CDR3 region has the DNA TGCAGCGTTGTTAACGGACAGGGAGAAAAACTGTTTTTT.

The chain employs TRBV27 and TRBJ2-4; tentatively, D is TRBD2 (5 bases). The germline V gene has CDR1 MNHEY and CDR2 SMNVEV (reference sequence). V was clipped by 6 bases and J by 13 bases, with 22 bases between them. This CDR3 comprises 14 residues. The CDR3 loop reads CASRITPGVGEQYF. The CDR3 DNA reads TGTGCCAGCAGGATCACTCCTGGGGTCGGGGAGCAGTACTTC.

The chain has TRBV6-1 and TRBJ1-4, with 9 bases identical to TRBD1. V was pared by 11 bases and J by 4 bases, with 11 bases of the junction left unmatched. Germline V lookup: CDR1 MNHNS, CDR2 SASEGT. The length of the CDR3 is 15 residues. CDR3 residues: CAASGTGSDNEKLFF. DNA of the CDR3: TGTGCCGCGTCCGGGACAGGGTCGGATAATGAAAAACTGTTTTTT.

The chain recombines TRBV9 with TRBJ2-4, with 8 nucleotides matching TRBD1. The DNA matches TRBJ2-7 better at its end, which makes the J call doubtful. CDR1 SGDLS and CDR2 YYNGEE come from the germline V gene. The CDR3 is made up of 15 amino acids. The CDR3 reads CASSPRGQGIDEQYF. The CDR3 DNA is TGTGCCAGCAGCCCTCGAGGACAGGGAATTGACGAGCAGTACTTC.

Written as DNA, the CDR3 is TGCAGTGGTGGCGGGGGGGCCCAAGAGACCCAGTACTTC. This sequence encodes CSGGGGAQETQYF. This chain connects TRBV20-1 to TRBJ2-5, with 9 bases aligning to TRBD2. V dropped 7 bases and J dropped 1; count of bases not matched to a gene: 4. The CDR3 loop spans 13 amino acids. The V gene's germline CDR1 is DFQATT and CDR2 SNEGSKA (reference sequence).

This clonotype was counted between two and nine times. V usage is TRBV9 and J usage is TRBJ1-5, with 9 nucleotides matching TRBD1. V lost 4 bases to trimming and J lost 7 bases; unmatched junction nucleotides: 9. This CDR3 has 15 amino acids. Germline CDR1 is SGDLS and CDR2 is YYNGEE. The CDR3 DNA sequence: TGTGCCAGCAGCCCCCGGGACAGGGAAGGCCAGCCCCAGCATTTT. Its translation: CASSPRDREGQPQHF.

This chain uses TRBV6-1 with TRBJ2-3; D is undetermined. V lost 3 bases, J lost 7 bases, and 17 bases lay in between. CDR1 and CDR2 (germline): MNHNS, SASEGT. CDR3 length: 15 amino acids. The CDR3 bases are TGTGCCAGCAGTGACGGACGGATGTTGGTAAATACGCAGTATTTT. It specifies CASSDGRMLVNTQYF.

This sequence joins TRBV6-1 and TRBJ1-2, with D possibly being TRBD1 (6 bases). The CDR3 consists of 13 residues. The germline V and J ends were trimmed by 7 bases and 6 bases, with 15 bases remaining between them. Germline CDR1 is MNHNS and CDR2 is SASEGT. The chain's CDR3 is CASTQRGGNGYTF. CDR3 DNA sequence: TGTGCCAGCACTCAGAGGGGGGGAAATGGCTACACCTTC.